These T cell receptor beta chains were read from a single sample in a study of cytomegalovirus exposure and HLA in healthy donors. This table comes from immunoSEQ multiplex PCR, and its TCRdb copy is limited to in-frame clones, with some not included. The data show over 130,000 clones, approximately 78% seen once. The sequenced sample was PBMCs. Every receptor here comes from a woman in her forties in good health and CMV-seropositive. Both conserved end residues are part of each CDR3. Fields, in order: clone size, D gene, J gene, V gene, CDR3 protein, CDR3 DNA. The D gene is left open where the match is weak. Some rows have no size entry. The others give once, few or many, or a class for an expanded clone.

>few|-|TRBJ2-5|TRBV5-4
CASSVGQKRETQYF
TGTGCCAGCAGCGTAGGACAAAAAAGAGAGACCCAGTACTTC
>-|-|TRBJ2-5|TRBV20-1
CSASPRETQYF
TGCAGTGCTAGCCCGCGGGAGACCCAGTACTTC
>-|-|TRBJ2-1|TRBV6-1
CASSRDRYNEQFF
TGTGCCAGCAGCAGAGACAGATACAATGAGCAGTTCTTC
>-|TRBD2|TRBJ2-3|TRBV9
CASRPGEGSTDTQYF
TGTGCCAGCAGGCCGGGGGAGGGGAGCACAGATACGCAGTATTTT
>-|-|TRBJ1-1|TRBV6-1
CASSEIFETPGAFF
TGTGCCAGCAGTGAGATATTCGAAACCCCGGGAGCTTTCTTT
>-|-|TRBJ2-1|TRBV2
CASSVLGQGSGSYNEQFF
TGTGCCAGCAGTGTATTAGGGCAGGGTAGCGGCTCCTACAATGAGCAGTTCTTC
>-|-|TRBJ2-1|TRBV19
CASRERGDYNEQFF
TGTGCCAGTCGGGAGAGAGGGGACTACAATGAGCAGTTCTTC
>-|TRBD1|TRBJ1-5|TRBV2
CASSERTGRLQPQHF
TGTGCCAGCAGTGAAAGGACAGGTCGTCTACAGCCCCAGCATTTT
>-|TRBD2|TRBJ2-1|TRBV9
CASSVGPWVGAGGYYDEQFF
TGTGCCAGCAGCGTAGGTCCCTGGGTCGGAGCGGGAGGGTACTACGATGAGCAGTTCTTC
>once|TRBD1|TRBJ1-1|TRBV18
CASSPSTGVTEAFF
TGTGCCAGCTCACCATCAACAGGGGTCACTGAAGCTTTCTTT
>-|TRBD2|TRBJ2-3|TRBV5-1
CASSLPSGSDTQYF
TGCGCCAGCAGCTTGCCTAGCGGGAGCGATACGCAGTATTTT
>-|-|TRBJ2-5|TRBV4-1
CASSQDRGKETQYF
TGCGCCAGCAGCCAAGATCGGGGGAAAGAGACCCAGTACTTC
>-|-|TRBJ2-1|TRBV4-2
CASSQVSQRTSYNEQFF
TGTGCCAGCAGCCAAGTAAGTCAGCGGACCTCCTACAATGAGCAGTTCTTC
>-|TRBD1|TRBJ1-6|TRBV2
CASSEVATGARSPLHF
TGTGCCAGCAGTGAAGTAGCGACAGGGGCACGTTCACCCCTCCACTTT
>-|-|TRBJ1-4|TRBV20-1
CSARGGNKLFF
TGCAGTGCCCGCGGGGGGAATAAACTGTTTTTT
>-|TRBD2|TRBJ2-5|TRBV5-4
CASSSRLAETQYF
TGTGCCAGCAGCTCAAGACTAGCGGAGACCCAGTACTTC
>-|-|TRBJ2-2|TRBV6-5
CASSYSGLSRELFF
TGTGCCAGCAGTTACTCGGGCCTATCCCGGGAGCTGTTTTTT
>-|TRBD2|TRBJ2-1|TRBV7-9
CASTPGTSGLEQFF
TGTGCCAGCACCCCCGGGACTAGCGGGTTGGAGCAGTTCTTC
>-|-|TRBJ2-3|TRBV19
CASSLEASTDTQYF
TGTGCCAGTAGTTTGGAGGCTAGCACAGATACGCAGTATTTT
>-|TRBD1|TRBJ2-7|TRBV6-5
CASSLGTGLYEQYF
TGTGCCAGCAGTTTGGGGACAGGGCTCTACGAGCAGTACTTC
>-|-|TRBJ2-3|TRBV5-1
CASSLVQGTQYF
TGCGCCAGCAGCTTGGTACAGGGTACGCAGTATTTT
>-|TRBD2|TRBJ2-3|TRBV15
CATSRHKLAGETDTQYF
TGTGCCACCAGCAGACATAAACTAGCGGGAGAAACAGATACGCAGTATTTT
>-|TRBD1|TRBJ1-4|TRBV6-6
CASSYGQGYEKLFF
TGTGCCAGCAGTTACGGACAGGGGTATGAAAAACTGTTTTTT
>-|TRBD1|TRBJ2-3|TRBV9
CASSVTGVRSDTQYF
TGTGCCAGCAGCGTCACAGGGGTCCGGTCAGATACGCAGTATTTT
>-|TRBD1|TRBJ1-2|TRBV28
CASSLSGDSYGYTF
TGTGCCAGCAGTTTATCCGGGGACAGCTATGGCTACACCTTC
>-|-|TRBJ2-3|TRBV9
CASSVAVTSTDTQYF
TGTGCCAGCAGTGTAGCGGTCACTAGCACAGATACGCAGTATTTT